One sample yielded the 3 T cell receptor beta chains listed below, sequenced in a study of STAT5B mutations in CD4+ large granular lymphocyte leukemia. Data came from immunoSEQ multiplex PCR; TCRdb stores just in-frame clones and leaves some out. The sample contains tens of thousands of clones, around 74% of which appear only once. Input material: CD4+ T cells from blood buffy coats. These receptors originate from a human donor in good health.

The V call is TRBV27, the J call TRBJ2-7, with TRBD2 matching over 10 bases. Germline CDR1 MNHEY, CDR2 SMNVEV (reference sequence). The CDR3 spans 19 residues. After removal of 1 base from V and 3 bases from J, the junction contained 15 bases not matched to a gene. This chain's CDR3 is CASSLLGRSGRAEVYEQYF. In DNA form, the CDR3 reads TGTGCCAGCAGTTTATTGGGGAGAAGCGGGAGGGCCGAGGTCTACGAGCAGTACTTC.

The chain combines TRBV11-1 with TRBJ2-2, with 9 bases aligning to TRBD1. This CDR3 has 16 residues. The V gene's germline CDR1 is SGHAT and CDR2 FQDESV (reference sequence). The V gene end was trimmed by 3 bases and the J gene end by 1 base; junction bases not matched to a gene: 3. CDR3: CASSFRQGGNTGELFF. CDR3 in DNA: TGTGCCAGCAGCTTCCGACAGGGGGGGAACACCGGGGAGCTGTTTTTT. The full variable domain, completed using reference TRBV11-1 and TRBJ2-2, is EAEVAQSPRYKITEKSQAVAFWCDPISGHATLYWYRQILGQGPELLVQFQDESVVDDSQLPKDRFSAERLKGVDSTLKIQPAELGDSAMYLCASSFRQGGNTGELFFGEGSRLTVL.

The V and J genes are TRBV15 and TRBJ2-7; TRBD2 matches at 7 bases. The trim removed 0 bases at V and 7 bases at J, leaving 9 bases unmatched. Per germline, CDR1 LNHNV and CDR2 YYDKDF (reference sequence). This CDR3 is built from 15 residues. CDR3 sequence (DNA): TGTGCCACCAGCAGAGATCCGGGAGGTGGTTCGGAGCAGTACGTC. It is translated as CATSRDPGGGSEQYV.